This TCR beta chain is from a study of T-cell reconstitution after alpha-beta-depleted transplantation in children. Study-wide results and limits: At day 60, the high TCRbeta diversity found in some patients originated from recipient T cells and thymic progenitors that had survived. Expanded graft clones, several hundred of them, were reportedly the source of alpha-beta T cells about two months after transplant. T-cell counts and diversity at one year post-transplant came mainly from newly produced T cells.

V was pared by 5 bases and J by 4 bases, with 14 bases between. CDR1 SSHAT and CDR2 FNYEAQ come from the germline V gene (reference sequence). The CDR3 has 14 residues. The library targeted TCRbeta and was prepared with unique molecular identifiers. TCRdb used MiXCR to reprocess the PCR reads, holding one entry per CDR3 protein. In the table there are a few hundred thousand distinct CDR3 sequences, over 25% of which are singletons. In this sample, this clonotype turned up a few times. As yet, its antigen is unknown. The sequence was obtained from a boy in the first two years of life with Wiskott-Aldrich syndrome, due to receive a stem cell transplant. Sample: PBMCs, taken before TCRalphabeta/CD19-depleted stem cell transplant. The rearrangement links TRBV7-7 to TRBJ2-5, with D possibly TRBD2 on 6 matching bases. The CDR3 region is CASSASGFSETQYF. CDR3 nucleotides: TGTGCCAGCAGCGCGAGCGGGTTTTCAGAGACCCAGTACTTC.